These T cell receptor beta chains were read from a single sample in a study of post-analysis software for immune sequencing data. MiXCR, run by TCRdb on the PCR reads, gives a single entry per CDR3 protein. The repertoire includes approximately 570,000 distinct CDR3 sequences, 40% to 50% of them detected once, and under 2% sits in the top ten. What was sequenced was blood. The source is a girl aged 10 to 17 with multiple sclerosis. The CDR3 runs from the conserved cysteine through the conserved F or W. The D gene is left open where the match is weak. Size tells how often a clone was seen (once, few, many) or the class of an expanded clone, and some rows leave it out.

clone_size: -; d_call: TRBD2; v_call: TRBV7-2; j_call: TRBJ2-3; cdr3_nt: TGTGCCAGCAGCCGTGGGGCGGGGGGTCCGACAGATACGCAGTATTTT; cdr3_aa: CASSRGAGGPTDTQYF
clone_size: -; d_call: -; v_call: TRBV6-1; j_call: TRBJ2-1; cdr3_nt: TGTGCCAGCACCGAACGGAGGGCAGGGCGTCTCAATGAGCAGTTCTTC; cdr3_aa: CASTERRAGRLNEQFF
clone_size: -; d_call: -; v_call: TRBV9; j_call: TRBJ1-5; cdr3_nt: TGTGCCAGCAGCGTAGGATTTCAGCCCCAGCATTTT; cdr3_aa: CASSVGFQPQHF
clone_size: -; d_call: -; v_call: TRBV12-3/TRBV12-4; j_call: TRBJ1-1; cdr3_nt: TGTGCCAGCAGTTTAGGGACAGCTAGCACTGAAGCTTTCTTT; cdr3_aa: CASSLGTASTEAFF
clone_size: -; d_call: TRBD1; v_call: TRBV6-4; j_call: TRBJ1-2; cdr3_nt: TGTGCCAGCAGTGACGACGGGGCAGGGGGAAGTGGCTACACCTTC; cdr3_aa: CASSDDGAGGSGYTF
clone_size: few; d_call: TRBD1; v_call: TRBV25-1; j_call: TRBJ2-5; cdr3_nt: TGTGCCAGCAGTGAATATATGGGGCAGGGACAGTCGACGGGGACCCAGTACTTC; cdr3_aa: CASSEYMGQGQSTGTQYF
clone_size: -; d_call: TRBD1; v_call: TRBV10-3; j_call: TRBJ1-2; cdr3_nt: TGTGCCATCACTAACAGGGGGCTTTTCGGTGGCTACACCTTC; cdr3_aa: CAITNRGLFGGYTF
clone_size: -; d_call: -; v_call: TRBV10-2; j_call: TRBJ2-5; cdr3_nt: TGCGCCAGCACGAGACAAATCCTTTCAGAGACCCAGTACTTC; cdr3_aa: CASTRQILSETQYF
clone_size: few; d_call: -; v_call: TRBV10-3; j_call: TRBJ2-5; cdr3_nt: TGTGCCATCAGTGAGTCGGCGGAGACCCAGTACTTC; cdr3_aa: CAISESAETQYF
clone_size: few; d_call: TRBD1; v_call: TRBV7-2; j_call: TRBJ1-2; cdr3_nt: TGTGCCAGCAGCCCGGACAGGGGTTTATCTGGCTACACCTTC; cdr3_aa: CASSPDRGLSGYTF
clone_size: -; d_call: TRBD1; v_call: TRBV19; j_call: TRBJ1-6; cdr3_nt: TGTGCCAGTAGCCCGGGACAGGGGGCTTTGTCCCTCCACTTT; cdr3_aa: CASSPGQGALSLHF
clone_size: -; d_call: -; v_call: TRBV5-1; j_call: TRBJ2-7; cdr3_nt: TGCGCCAGCAGCTTGGGGACAAACGAGCAGTACTTC; cdr3_aa: CASSLGTNEQYF
clone_size: -; d_call: TRBD1; v_call: TRBV5-6; j_call: TRBJ2-5; cdr3_nt: TGTGCCAGCAGCCTAAGCATCCGGGACAGGCAAGAGACCCAGTACTTC; cdr3_aa: CASSLSIRDRQETQYF
clone_size: few; d_call: -; v_call: TRBV5-1; j_call: TRBJ1-2; cdr3_nt: TGCGCCAGCAGCGCTGGATTTAACTATGGCTACACCTTC; cdr3_aa: CASSAGFNYGYTF
clone_size: few; d_call: -; v_call: TRBV10-3; j_call: TRBJ2-1; cdr3_nt: TGTGCCATCAGTAACGGATCCTACAATGAGCAGTTCTTC; cdr3_aa: CAISNGSYNEQFF
clone_size: -; d_call: -; v_call: TRBV12-3/TRBV12-4; j_call: TRBJ1-6; cdr3_nt: TGTGCCACGATGACGGGACGGCTGGGTGGCTCACCCCTCCACTTT; cdr3_aa: CATMTGRLGGSPLHF
clone_size: few; d_call: TRBD1; v_call: TRBV5-5; j_call: TRBJ2-1; cdr3_nt: TGTGCCAGCAGCGGAGAGACAGGGATCATCTACAATGAGCAGTTCTTC; cdr3_aa: CASSGETGIIYNEQFF